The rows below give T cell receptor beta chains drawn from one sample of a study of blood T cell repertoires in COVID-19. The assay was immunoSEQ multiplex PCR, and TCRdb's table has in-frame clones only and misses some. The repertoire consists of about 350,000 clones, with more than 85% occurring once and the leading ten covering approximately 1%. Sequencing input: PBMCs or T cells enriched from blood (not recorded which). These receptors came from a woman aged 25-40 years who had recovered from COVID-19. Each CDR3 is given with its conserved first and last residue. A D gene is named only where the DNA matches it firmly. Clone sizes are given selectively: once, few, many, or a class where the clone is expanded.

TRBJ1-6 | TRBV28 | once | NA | TGTGCCAGCAGTTTAGGGCAGGGGTATCGTTCACCCCTCCACTTT | CASSLGQGYRSPLHF
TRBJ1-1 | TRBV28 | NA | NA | TGTGCCAGCAGTGGCAGAGGCCTAGGATTTAACACTGAAGCTTTCTTT | CASSGRGLGFNTEAFF
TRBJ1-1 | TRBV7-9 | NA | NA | TGTGCCAGCAGCCGCAAGATCCAGGGCGGGGGGAACACTGAAGCTTTCTTT | CASSRKIQGGGNTEAFF
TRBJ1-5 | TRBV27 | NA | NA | TGTGCCAGCAGTTTTAGGGGTCCAGTGAGTCAGCCCCAGCATTTT | CASSFRGPVSQPQHF
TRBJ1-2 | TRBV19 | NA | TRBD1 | TGTGCCAGTAGTCCGGACAGGGGATTTGGGGGCTACACCTTC | CASSPDRGFGGYTF
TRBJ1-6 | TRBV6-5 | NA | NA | TGTGCCAGCACCCAATCGGCTTATAGCCCCCTCCACTTT | CASTQSAYSPLHF
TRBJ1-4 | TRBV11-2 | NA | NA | TGTGCCAGCAGCTGGGGGGGCGGATTTAATGAAAAACTGTTTTTT | CASSWGGGFNEKLFF
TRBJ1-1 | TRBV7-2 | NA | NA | TGTGCCAGCAGCCACAACCCTAAGGGGGGGAGAACTGAAGCTTTCTTT | CASSHNPKGGRTEAFF
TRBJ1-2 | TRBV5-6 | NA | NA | TGTGCCAGCAGCTTGTACGCGGCACATAACTATGGCTACACCTTC | CASSLYAAHNYGYTF
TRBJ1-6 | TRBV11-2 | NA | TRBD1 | TGTGCCAGCAGACAGACAGGGGGCAAGGGTTCACCCCTCCACTTT | CASRQTGGKGSPLHF
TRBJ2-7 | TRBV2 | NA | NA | TGTGCCAGCAGTGTCAGGGAAAGGTCCTACGAGCAGTACTTC | CASSVRERSYEQYF
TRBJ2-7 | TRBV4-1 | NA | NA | TGCGCCAGCAGCCAAGAGCGGACAGTGACGAGGGGGGAGCAGTACTTC | CASSQERTVTRGEQYF
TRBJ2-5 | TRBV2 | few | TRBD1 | TGTGCCAGCAGGCCGGGACAGTACCAAGAGACCCAGTACTTC | CASRPGQYQETQYF
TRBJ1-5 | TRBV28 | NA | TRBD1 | TGTGCCAGCGTTGCTACTACAGGGGGCAATCAGCCCCAGCATTTT | CASVATTGGNQPQHF
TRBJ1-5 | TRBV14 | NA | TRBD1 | TGTGCCAGCAGCCGAGGGACAGGGGGCGTTGAGACTCAGCATTTT | CASSRGTGGVETQHF
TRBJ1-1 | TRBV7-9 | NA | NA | TGTGCCAGCAGCCCTGAGGGATTGGGCACTGAAGCTTTCTTT | CASSPEGLGTEAFF
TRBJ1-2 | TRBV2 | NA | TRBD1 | TGTGCGAGTACGTCCTCCCAGGGGGGCGACTATGGCTACACCTTC | CASTSSQGGDYGYTF
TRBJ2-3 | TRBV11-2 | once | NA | TGTGCCAGCAGCCCAGGGTCGGGCAGCCGTACAACGCAGTATTTT | CASSPGSGSRTTQYF
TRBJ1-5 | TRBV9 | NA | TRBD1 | TGTGCCAGCAGCGTAGTTCCCGGGACAGATAGCAATCAGCCCCAGCATTTT | CASSVVPGTDSNQPQHF
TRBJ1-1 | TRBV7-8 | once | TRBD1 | TGTGCCAGCAGCTGGGGGGCTTCGGGACAGCGCGGATTGAACACTGAAGCTTTCTTT | CASSWGASGQRGLNTEAFF
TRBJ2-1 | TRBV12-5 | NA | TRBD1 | TGTGCTAGTGGTTGGGGACAGAGGTTCGATGAGCAGTTCTTC | CASGWGQRFDEQFF
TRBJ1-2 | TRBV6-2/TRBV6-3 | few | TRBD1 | TGTGCCAGCAGTTACCAACAGGGGCGCTATGGCTACACCTTC | CASSYQQGRYGYTF
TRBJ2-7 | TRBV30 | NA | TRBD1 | TGTGCCTGGAGTGTACTTCAGGGGGCGGAGGGGAAATTC | CAWSVLQGAEGKF
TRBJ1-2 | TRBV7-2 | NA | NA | TGTGCCAGCAGCTTAGCGAGGCACATCCACCCCCTAACTAACTATGGCTACACCTTC | CASSLARHIHPLTNYGYTF
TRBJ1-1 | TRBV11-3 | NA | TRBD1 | TGTGCCAGCAGCCTAGGGGGCTTGCACACTGAAGCTTTCTTT | CASSLGGLHTEAFF
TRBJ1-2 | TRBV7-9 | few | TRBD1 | TGTGCCAGCAGCTCGGGACAGCGCATTTATGGCTACACCTTC | CASSSGQRIYGYTF
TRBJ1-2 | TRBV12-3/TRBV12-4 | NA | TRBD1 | TGTGCCAGCAGGGAGACAGGGCAGTATGGCTACACCTTC | CASRETGQYGYTF
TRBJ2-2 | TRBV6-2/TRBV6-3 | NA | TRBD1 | TGTGCCAGCAGTCCCGGACAGGGGGCCACCGGGGAGCTGTTTTTT | CASSPGQGATGELFF
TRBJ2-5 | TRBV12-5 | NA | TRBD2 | TGTGCTAGTGGTTTCGGGGGGGAAGAGACCCAGTACTTC | CASGFGGEETQYF
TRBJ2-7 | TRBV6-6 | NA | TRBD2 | TGTGCCAGCAGGTTTGGACTAGCGGGGGTGAGGGACGAGCAGTACTTC | CASRFGLAGVRDEQYF
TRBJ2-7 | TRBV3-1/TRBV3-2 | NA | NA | TGTGCCAGCAGCCAAGAAGGAGGCCTCCAGTACTTC | CASSQEGGLQYF
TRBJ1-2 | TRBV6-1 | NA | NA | TGTGCCAGCAGTGACCTCCTCGGGACTCCAGGGGGCTACACCTTC | CASSDLLGTPGGYTF
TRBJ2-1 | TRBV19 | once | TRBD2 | TGTGCCAGTAGTGAGAGGGCTTTCCTAGCGGGGGGGGAGAATGAGCAGTTCTTC | CASSERAFLAGGENEQFF